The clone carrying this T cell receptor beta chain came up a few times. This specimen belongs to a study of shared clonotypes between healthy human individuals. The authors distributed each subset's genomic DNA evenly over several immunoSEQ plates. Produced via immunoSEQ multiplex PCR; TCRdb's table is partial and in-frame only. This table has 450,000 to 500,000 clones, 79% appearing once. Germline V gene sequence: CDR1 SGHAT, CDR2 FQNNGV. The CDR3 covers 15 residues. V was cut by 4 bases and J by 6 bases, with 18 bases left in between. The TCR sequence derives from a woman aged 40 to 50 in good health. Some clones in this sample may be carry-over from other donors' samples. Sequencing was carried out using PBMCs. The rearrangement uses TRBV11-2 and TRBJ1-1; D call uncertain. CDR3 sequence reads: CASSSSQTSTAEAFF. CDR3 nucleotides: TGTGCCAGCAGCTCATCCCAGACATCTACCGCTGAAGCTTTCTTT.